These 8 T cell receptor beta chains originate from one sample sequenced in a study of fetal regulatory T cell absence and autoimmunity. Repertoires were generated with immunoSEQ multiplex PCR, while TCRdb's copy carries only in-frame clones and drops some. The sample contains approximately 46,000 clones, roughly four fifths of which appear only once. Sequencing was carried out using cord blood. All receptors come from a newborn boy with IPEX syndrome.

The rearrangement uses TRBV28 and TRBJ1-1, with D possibly matching TRBD1 (5 bases). V shed 5 bases and J shed 0 bases, with 22 bases lying between them. The CDR3 is made up of 18 amino acids. The germline CDR1 and CDR2 sequences are MDHEN and SYDVKM. The DNA for the CDR3 is TGTGCCAGCAGTCCCACCCCTACCGGGACCTCCTTGAACACTGAAGCTTTCTTT. This sequence encodes CASSPTPTGTSLNTEAFF. The entire variable domain, with the rest obtained from reference TRBV28 and TRBJ1-1, is as follows: DVKVTQSSRYLVKRTGEKVFLECVQDMDHENMFWYRQDPGLGLRLIYFSYDVKMKEKGDIPEGYSVSREKKERFSLILESASTNQTSMYLCASSPTPTGTSLNTEAFFGQGTRLTVV.

The count of this clone is one. This chain links TRBV11-2 with TRBJ1-2; D is possibly TRBD1 (5 bases). The CDR3 runs to 16 residues. The germline CDR1 and CDR2 sequences are SGHAT and FQNNGV. V lost 6 bases and J 3 bases, leaving 20 bases between the germline ends. The DNA for the CDR3 is TGTGCCAGCAGTCATTTGCGGGGGGTCGCGGACTATGGCTACACCTTC. This gives the protein CASSHLRGVADYGYTF.

The genes are TRBV11-3 and TRBJ1-1; a possible D gene is TRBD1 (5 bases). CDR1 and CDR2 from the germline V gene are SGHNT and YENEEA. Trimming cost V 4 bases and J 5 bases, with 14 bases left between them. The CDR3 has 14 amino acids. The CDR3 bases are TGTGCCAGCAGCTGGGGGAATTGGGGGACTGAAGCTTTCTTT. Translation: CASSWGNWGTEAFF.

The genes are TRBV10-2 and TRBJ1-2; TRBD1 agrees at 7 bases. Losses at the gene ends were 3 bases for V and 5 bases for J; bases not matched to a gene: 6. Germline-derived CDR1 and CDR2 are WSHSY and SAAADI. This CDR3 has 14 amino acids. CDR3 in DNA: TGCGCCAGCAGTGAAGACAGGGTTTTTTATGGCTACACCTTC. This encodes CASSEDRVFYGYTF.

The CDR3 loop reads CASSTGQTIYEQYF. The CDR3 DNA follows: TGTGCCAGTAGTACCGGACAGACAATCTACGAGCAGTACTTC. The rearrangement uses TRBV19 and TRBJ2-7; D perhaps matches TRBD1 (6 bases). CDR1 is LNHDA and CDR2 is SQIVND in the germline V gene (reference sequence). The CDR3 runs to 14 residues. Trimming stripped 4 bases from V and 3 bases from J, with 13 bases between.

The gene calls are TRBV7-2 and TRBJ2-7; TRBD2 matches at 7 bases. The CDR3 runs 16 residues. The J segment lost 3 bases and the V segment lost 2 bases, leaving 10 bases of the junction unmatched. Looked up from germline, CDR1 is SGHTA and CDR2 is FQGNSA. The CDR3 reads CASSLRASGTLYEQYF. CDR3 in DNA: TGTGCCAGCAGCTTAAGGGCTAGCGGAACTCTCTACGAGCAGTACTTC.

This sequence joins TRBV6-6 and TRBJ1-2; TRBD1 might be the D (6 bases). This CDR3 has 13 residues. The germline gives CDR1 MNHNY, CDR2 SVGAGI (reference sequence). The V and J ends lost 0 bases and 5 bases respectively, with 7 bases between them. CDR3 in amino acids: CASSYSGTYGYTF. The CDR3 coding sequence is TGTGCCAGCAGTTACTCCGGGACATATGGCTACACCTTC.

The chain links TRBV19 to TRBJ2-5; a weak D match, TRBD2 (6 bases). With 2 bases removed from V and 2 bases from J, the gap between germline ends came to 12 bases. Germline CDR1 reads LNHDA; CDR2 reads SQIVND (reference sequence). The CDR3 length is 15 residues. CDR3 protein: CASSITGVGQETQYF. In DNA form, the CDR3 reads TGTGCCAGTAGTATAACGGGGGTGGGGCAAGAGACCCAGTACTTC.